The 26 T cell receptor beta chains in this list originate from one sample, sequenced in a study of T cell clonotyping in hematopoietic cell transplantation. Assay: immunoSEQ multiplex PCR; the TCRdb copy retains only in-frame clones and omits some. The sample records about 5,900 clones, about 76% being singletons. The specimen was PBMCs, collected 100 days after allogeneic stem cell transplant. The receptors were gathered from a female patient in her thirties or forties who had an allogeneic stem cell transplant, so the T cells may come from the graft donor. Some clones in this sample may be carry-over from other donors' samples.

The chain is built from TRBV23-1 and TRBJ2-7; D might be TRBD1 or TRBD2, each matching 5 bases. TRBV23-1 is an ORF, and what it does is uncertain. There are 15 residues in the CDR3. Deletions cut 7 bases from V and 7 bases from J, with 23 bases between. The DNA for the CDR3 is TGCGCCAGCAAAATATGGCAGGGTCCTCGGAGGGAGCAGTACTTC. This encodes CASKIWQGPRREQYF.

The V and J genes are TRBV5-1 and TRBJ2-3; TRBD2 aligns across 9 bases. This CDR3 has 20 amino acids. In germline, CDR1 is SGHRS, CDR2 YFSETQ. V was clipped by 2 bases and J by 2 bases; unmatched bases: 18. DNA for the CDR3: TGCGCCAGCAGCTTTCAAGGCTTAGCGGGGGACCATCCCTTCACAGATACGCAGTATTTT. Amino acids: CASSFQGLAGDHPFTDTQYF.

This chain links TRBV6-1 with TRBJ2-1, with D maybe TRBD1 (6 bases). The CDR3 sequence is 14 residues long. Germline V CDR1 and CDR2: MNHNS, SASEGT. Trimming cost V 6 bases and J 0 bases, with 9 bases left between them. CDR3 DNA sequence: TGTGCCAGCAGGCCGACAGGCTCCTACAATGAGCAGTTCTTC. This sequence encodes CASRPTGSYNEQFF.

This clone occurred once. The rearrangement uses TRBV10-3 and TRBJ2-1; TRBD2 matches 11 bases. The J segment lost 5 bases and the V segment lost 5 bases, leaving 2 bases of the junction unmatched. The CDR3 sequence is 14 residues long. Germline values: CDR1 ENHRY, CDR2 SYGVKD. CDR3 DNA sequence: TGTGCCATCAGTCCGGGACTAGCGGACAATGAGCAGTTCTTC. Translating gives CAISPGLADNEQFF.

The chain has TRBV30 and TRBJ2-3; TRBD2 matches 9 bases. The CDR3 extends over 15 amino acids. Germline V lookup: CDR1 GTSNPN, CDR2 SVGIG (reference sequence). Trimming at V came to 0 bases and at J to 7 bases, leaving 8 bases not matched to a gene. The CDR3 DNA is TGTGCCTGGAGTGTACGAGCGGGGGGTTCATATACGCAGTATTTT. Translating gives CAWSVRAGGSYTQYF.

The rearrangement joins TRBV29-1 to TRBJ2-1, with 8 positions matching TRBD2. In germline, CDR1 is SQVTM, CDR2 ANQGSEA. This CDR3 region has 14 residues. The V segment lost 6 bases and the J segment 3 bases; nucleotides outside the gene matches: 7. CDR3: CSVVLAGLYNEQFF. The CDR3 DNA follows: TGCAGCGTGGTTCTAGCGGGCCTCTACAATGAGCAGTTCTTC.

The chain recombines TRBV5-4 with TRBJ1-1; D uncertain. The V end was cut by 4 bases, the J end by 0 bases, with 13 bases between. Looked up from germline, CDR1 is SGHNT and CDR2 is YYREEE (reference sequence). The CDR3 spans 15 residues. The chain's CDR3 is CASSPDGRMNTEAFF. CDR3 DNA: TGTGCCAGCAGCCCAGATGGACGGATGAACACTGAAGCTTTCTTT. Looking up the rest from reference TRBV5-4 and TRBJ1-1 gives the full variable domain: ETGVTQSPTHLIKTRGQQVTLRCSSQSGHNTVSWYQQALGQGPQFIFQYYREEENGRGNFPPRFSGLQFPNYSSELNVNALELDDSALYLCASSPDGRMNTEAFFGQGTRLTVV.

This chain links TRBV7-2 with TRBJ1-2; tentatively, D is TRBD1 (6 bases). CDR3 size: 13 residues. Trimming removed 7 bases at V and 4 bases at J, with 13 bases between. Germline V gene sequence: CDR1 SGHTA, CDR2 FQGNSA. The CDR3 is CASTTRQAYGYTF. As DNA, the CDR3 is TGTGCCAGCACAACCAGACAGGCCTATGGCTACACCTTC.

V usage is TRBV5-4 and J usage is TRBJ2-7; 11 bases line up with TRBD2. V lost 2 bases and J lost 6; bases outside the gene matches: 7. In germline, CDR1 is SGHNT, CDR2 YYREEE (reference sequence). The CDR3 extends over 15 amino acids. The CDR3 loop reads CASSLPSGGFREQYF. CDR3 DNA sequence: TGTGCCAGCAGCTTACCTAGCGGGGGGTTCCGCGAGCAGTACTTC.

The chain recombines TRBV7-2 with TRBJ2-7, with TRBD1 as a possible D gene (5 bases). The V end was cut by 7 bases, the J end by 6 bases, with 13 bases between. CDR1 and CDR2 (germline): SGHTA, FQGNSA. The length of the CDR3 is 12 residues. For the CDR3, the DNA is TGTGCCAGCACCCTGATTAGGGGCGAGCAGTACTTC. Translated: CASTLIRGEQYF.

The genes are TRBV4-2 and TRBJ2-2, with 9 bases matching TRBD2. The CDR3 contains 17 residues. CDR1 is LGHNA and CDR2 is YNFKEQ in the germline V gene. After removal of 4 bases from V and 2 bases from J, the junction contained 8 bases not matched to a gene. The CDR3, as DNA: TGTGCCAGCAGCCGAAATAGCGGGGGAAGTAACACCGGGGAGCTGTTTTTT. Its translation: CASSRNSGGSNTGELFF.

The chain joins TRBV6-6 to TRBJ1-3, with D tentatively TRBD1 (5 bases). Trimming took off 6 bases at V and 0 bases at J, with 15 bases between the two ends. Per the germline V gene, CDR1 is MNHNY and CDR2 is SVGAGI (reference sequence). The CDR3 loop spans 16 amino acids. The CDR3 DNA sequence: TGTGCCAGCAGCCGCACAGGTCCCCTCTCTGGAAACACCATATATTTT. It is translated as CASSRTGPLSGNTIYF.

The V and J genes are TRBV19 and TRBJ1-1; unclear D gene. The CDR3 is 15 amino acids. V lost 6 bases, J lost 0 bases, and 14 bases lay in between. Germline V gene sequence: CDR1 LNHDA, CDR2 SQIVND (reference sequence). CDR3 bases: TGTGCCAGTAGACCTATAGGAACAGTGAACACTGAAGCTTTCTTT. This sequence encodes CASRPIGTVNTEAFF.

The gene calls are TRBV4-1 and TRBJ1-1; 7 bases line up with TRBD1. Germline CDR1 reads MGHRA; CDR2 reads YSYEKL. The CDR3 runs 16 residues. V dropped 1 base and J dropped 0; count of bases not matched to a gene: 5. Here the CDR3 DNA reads TGCGCCAGCAGCCAAGCCGGGACAGAGATGAACACTGAAGCTTTCTTT. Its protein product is CASSQAGTEMNTEAFF.

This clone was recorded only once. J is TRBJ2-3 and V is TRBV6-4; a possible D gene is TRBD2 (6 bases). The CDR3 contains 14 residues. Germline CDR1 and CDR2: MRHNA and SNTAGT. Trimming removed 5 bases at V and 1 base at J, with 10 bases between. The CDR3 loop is CASSPTGGTDTQYF. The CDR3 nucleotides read TGTGCCAGCAGTCCCACGGGGGGCACAGATACGCAGTATTTT.

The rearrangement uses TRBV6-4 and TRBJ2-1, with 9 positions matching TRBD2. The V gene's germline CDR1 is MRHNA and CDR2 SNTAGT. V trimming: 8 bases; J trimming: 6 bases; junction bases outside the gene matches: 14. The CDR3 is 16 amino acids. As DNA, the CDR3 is TGTGCCAGCCCGGGTGGTCTAGCGGGGAGGTGCAATGAGCAGTTCTTC. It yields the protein CASPGGLAGRCNEQFF.

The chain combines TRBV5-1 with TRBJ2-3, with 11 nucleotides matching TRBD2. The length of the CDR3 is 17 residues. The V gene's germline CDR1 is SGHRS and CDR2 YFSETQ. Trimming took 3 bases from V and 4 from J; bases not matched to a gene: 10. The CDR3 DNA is TGCGCCAGCAGCTCCTTGGGACTAGCGGCCATTCCAGATACGCAGTATTTT. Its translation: CASSSLGLAAIPDTQYF.

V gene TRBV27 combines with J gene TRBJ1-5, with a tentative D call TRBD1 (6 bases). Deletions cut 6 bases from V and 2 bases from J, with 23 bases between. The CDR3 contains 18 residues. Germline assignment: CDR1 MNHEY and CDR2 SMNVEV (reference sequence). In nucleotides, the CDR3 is TGTGCCAGCAGGGCCGCGTGGGGGCGGGTAGTAGGCAATCAGCCCCAGCATTTT. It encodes CASRAAWGRVVGNQPQHF.

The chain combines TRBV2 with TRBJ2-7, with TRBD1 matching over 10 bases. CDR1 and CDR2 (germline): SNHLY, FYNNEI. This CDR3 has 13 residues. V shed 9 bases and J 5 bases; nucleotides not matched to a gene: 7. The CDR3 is CASSPTGGHEQYF. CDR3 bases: TGTGCCAGTTCCCCGACAGGGGGCCACGAGCAGTACTTC.

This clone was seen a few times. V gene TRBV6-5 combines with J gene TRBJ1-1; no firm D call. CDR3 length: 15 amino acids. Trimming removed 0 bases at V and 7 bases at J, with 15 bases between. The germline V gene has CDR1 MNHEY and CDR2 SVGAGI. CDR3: CASSYSIGQPLEAFF. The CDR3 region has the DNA TGTGCCAGCAGTTACTCGATAGGGCAGCCACTTGAAGCTTTCTTT.

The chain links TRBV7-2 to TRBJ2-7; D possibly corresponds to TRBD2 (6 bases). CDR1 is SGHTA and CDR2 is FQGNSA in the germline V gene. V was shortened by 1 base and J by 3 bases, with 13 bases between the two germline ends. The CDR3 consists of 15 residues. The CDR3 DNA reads TGTGCCAGCAGCTTAGGCCAGGGAGGTCTCTACGAGCAGTACTTC. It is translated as CASSLGQGGLYEQYF.

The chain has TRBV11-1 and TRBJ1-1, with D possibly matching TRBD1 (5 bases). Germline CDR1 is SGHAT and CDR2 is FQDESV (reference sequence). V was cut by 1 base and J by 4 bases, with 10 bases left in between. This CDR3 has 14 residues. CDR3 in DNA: TGTGCCAGCAGCTTAGGAGGGGCGAGCACTGAAGCTTTCTTT. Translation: CASSLGGASTEAFF.

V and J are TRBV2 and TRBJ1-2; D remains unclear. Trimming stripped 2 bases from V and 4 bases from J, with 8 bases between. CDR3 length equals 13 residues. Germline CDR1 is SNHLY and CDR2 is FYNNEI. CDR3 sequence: CASSEWAGYGYTF. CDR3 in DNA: TGTGCCAGCAGTGAATGGGCGGGCTATGGCTACACCTTC.

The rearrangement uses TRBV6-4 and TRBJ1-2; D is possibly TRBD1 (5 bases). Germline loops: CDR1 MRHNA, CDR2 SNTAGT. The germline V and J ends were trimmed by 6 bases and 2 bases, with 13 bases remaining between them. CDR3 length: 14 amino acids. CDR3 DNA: TGTGCCAGCAGCCGAGAAACAGGCAACTATGGCTACACCTTC. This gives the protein CASSRETGNYGYTF.

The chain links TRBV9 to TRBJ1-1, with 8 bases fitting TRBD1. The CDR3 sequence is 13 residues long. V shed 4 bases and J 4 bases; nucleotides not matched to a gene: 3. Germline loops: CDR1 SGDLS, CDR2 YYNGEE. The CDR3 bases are TGTGCCAGCAGCCGACAGGGGACCACTGAAGCTTTCTTT. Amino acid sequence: CASSRQGTTEAFF.

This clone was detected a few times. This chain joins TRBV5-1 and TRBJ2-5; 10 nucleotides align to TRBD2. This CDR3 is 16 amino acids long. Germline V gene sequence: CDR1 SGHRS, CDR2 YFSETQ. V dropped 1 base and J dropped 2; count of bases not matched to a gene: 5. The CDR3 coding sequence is TGCGCCAGCAGCTTGTCCAAGCGGGGGGGGCAAGAGACCCAGTACTTC. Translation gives CASSLSKRGGQETQYF.